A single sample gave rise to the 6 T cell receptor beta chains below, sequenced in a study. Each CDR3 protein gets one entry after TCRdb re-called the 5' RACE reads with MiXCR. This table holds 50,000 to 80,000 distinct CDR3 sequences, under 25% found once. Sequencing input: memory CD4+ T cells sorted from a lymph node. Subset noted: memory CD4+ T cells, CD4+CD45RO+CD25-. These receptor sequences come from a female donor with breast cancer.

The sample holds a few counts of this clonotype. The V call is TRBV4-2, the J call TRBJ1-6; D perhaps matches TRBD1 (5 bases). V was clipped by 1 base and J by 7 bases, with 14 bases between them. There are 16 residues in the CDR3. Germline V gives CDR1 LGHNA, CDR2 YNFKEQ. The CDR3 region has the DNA TGTGCCAGCAGCCAAGTTGGGGGGGTGGGCAATTCACCCCTCCACTTT. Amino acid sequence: CASSQVGGVGNSPLHF.

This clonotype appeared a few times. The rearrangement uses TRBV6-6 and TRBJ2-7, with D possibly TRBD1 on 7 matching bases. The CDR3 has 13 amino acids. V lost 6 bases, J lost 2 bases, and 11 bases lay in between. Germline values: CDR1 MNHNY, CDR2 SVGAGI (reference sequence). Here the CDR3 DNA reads TGTGCCAGCAGGCGGGACAGTACCTACGAGCAGTACTTC. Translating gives CASRRDSTYEQYF.

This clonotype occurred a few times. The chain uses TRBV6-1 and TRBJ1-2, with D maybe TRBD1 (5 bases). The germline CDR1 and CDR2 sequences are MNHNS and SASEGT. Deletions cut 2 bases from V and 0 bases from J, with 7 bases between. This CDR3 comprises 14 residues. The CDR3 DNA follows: TGTGCCAGCAGTGAAATGGGGGCTAACTATGGCTACACCTTC. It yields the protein CASSEMGANYGYTF.

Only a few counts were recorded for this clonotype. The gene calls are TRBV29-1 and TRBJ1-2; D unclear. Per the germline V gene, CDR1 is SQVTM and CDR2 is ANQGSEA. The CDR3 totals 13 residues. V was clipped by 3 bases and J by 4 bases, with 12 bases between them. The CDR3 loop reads CSVDLGILYGYTF. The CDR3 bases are TGCAGCGTTGACCTCGGGATCCTCTATGGCTACACCTTC. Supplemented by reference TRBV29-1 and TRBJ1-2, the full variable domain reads SAVISQKPSRDICQRGTSLTIQCQVDSQVTMMFWYRQQPGQSLTLIATANQGSEATYESGFVIDKFPISRPNLTFSTLTVSNMSPEDSSIYLCSVDLGILYGYTFGSGTRLTVV.

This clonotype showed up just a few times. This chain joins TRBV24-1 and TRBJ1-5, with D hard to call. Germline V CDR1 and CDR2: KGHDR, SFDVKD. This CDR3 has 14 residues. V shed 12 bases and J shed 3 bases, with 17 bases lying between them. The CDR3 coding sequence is TGTGCCTCCGCGGCAGGAGGCTTCAATCAGCCCCAGCATTTT. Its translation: CASAAGGFNQPQHF.

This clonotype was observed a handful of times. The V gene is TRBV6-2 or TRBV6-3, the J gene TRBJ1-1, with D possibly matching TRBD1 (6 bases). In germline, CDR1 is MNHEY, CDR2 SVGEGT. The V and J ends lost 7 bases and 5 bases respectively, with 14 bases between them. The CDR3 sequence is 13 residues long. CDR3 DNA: TGTGCCAGCACCCTAAGGGGGGGAACTGAAGCTTTCTTT. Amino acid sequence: CASTLRGGTEAFF.